A single sample is the source of the 19 T cell receptor beta chains below, sequenced in a study of shared clonotypes between healthy human individuals. Data came from immunoSEQ multiplex PCR; TCRdb stores just in-frame clones and leaves some out. The sample includes 950,000 to 1,300,000 clones, approximately 72% of them seen just once. The sequenced sample was memory CD4+ T cells sorted from blood. Documented subset: CD45RA-negative fraction. Receptor source: a man between 18 and 35 years old in good health.

V and J are TRBV7-2 and TRBJ2-5; possibly TRBD1 for D (7 bases). Germline assignment: CDR1 SGHTA and CDR2 FQGNSA. The CDR3 extends over 16 amino acids. V lost 5 bases and J lost 4, with 20 bases in between. CDR3 amino acids: CASSPRQGRRGETQYF. CDR3 nucleotide sequence: TGTGCCAGCAGCCCCCGACAGGGTCGGAGGGGAGAGACCCAGTACTTC.

The V and J genes are TRBV5-5 and TRBJ1-2; possible D gene TRBD1, 5 bases. The CDR3 extends over 14 amino acids. Germline V lookup: CDR1 SGHKS, CDR2 YYEKEE (reference sequence). The ends were cut back, 0 bases at V and 2 bases at J, with 8 bases in the middle. The CDR3 nucleotides are TGTGCCAGCAGCTTGGAGGCAGGGAACTATGGCTACACCTTC. Encoded protein: CASSLEAGNYGYTF.

The chain has TRBV27 and TRBJ1-2, with TRBD1 matching over 7 bases. Losses at the gene ends were 5 bases for V and 8 bases for J; bases not matched to a gene: 8. CDR3 size: 13 residues. Germline CDR1 is MNHEY and CDR2 is SMNVEV (reference sequence). The CDR3 DNA follows: TGTGCCAGCAGTCCCGACAGGGCCCGAGGCTACACCTTC. Translating gives CASSPDRARGYTF.

The genes are TRBV25-1 and TRBJ2-3; the match to TRBD1 covers 9 bases. CDR1 is MGHDK and CDR2 is SYGVNS in the germline V gene. This CDR3 has 16 amino acids. J lost 3 bases, V lost 2 bases, and 6 bases had no gene match. The CDR3: CASSEAGTGKTDTQYF. The CDR3 DNA follows: TGTGCCAGCAGTGAAGCCGGGACAGGGAAAACAGATACGCAGTATTTT.

V is TRBV7-2 and J is TRBJ2-2; TRBD1 matches 7 bases. V dropped 3 bases and J dropped 1; count of bases not matched to a gene: 5. Germline CDR1 SGHTA, CDR2 FQGNSA. CDR3 size: 16 residues. The CDR3 DNA reads as TGTGCCAGCAGCTTGCAACAGGGGCGGAACACCGGGGAGCTGTTTTTT. Residues: CASSLQQGRNTGELFF.

This chain connects TRBV2 to TRBJ2-7, with D possibly being TRBD2 (5 bases). CDR3 length equals 11 residues. Germline assignment: CDR1 SNHLY and CDR2 FYNNEI. The V and J ends lost 9 bases and 2 bases respectively, with 8 bases between them. In DNA form, the CDR3 reads TGTGCCAGACTCGGGACCTACGAGCAGTACTTC. Encoded protein: CARLGTYEQYF.

V gene TRBV7-2 combines with J gene TRBJ2-3; TRBD2 is a possible D gene (6 bases). V lost 1 base and J lost 2, with 13 bases in between. This CDR3 has 16 residues. Germline V gene sequence: CDR1 SGHTA, CDR2 FQGNSA. This CDR3 is CASSLEGGDLTDTQYF. Written as DNA, the CDR3 is TGTGCCAGCAGCTTAGAGGGCGGGGACCTCACAGATACGCAGTATTTT.

This rearrangement joins TRBV27 to TRBJ2-6; 7 bases are a match to TRBD1. The germline V gene encodes CDR1 MNHEY and CDR2 SMNVEV (reference sequence). The CDR3 is 18 amino acids. Trimming at V came to 2 bases and at J to 4 bases, leaving 11 bases not matched to a gene. CDR3 sequence: CASSLLGRQGTGANVLTF. The CDR3 nucleotides are TGTGCCAGCAGTTTACTGGGACGACAGGGAACCGGGGCCAACGTCCTGACTTTC.

This clone occurred once. The chain couples TRBV7-9 to TRBJ1-3; D is undetermined. Trimming took off 2 bases at V and 0 bases at J, with 14 bases between the two ends. The CDR3 covers 17 residues. The germline V gene encodes CDR1 SEHNR and CDR2 FQNEAQ (reference sequence). The DNA for the CDR3 is TGTGCCAGCAGCTTACCGTGGACCCTTGACTCTGGAAACACCATATATTTT. It yields the protein CASSLPWTLDSGNTIYF.

The CDR3 spells CASSAGTDLYGYTF. CDR3 nucleotides: TGTGCCAGCAGCGCTGGGACAGACCTCTATGGCTACACCTTC. This chain links TRBV5-4 with TRBJ1-2, with 7 bases fitting TRBD1. Trimming cost V 4 bases and J 4 bases; bases outside gene matches: 7. This CDR3 has 14 amino acids. The germline V gene has CDR1 SGHNT and CDR2 YYREEE (reference sequence).

J is TRBJ2-3 and V is TRBV5-1; 8 nucleotides line up with TRBD2. The germline V gene encodes CDR1 SGHRS and CDR2 YFSETQ. V lost 3 bases, J lost 5 bases, and 11 bases stayed unmatched. CDR3 length: 16 residues. In DNA, the CDR3 is TGCGCCAGCAGCTCAGCGGCGGGGGGAGGAGGAGATACGCAGTATTTT. This translates into CASSSAAGGGGDTQYF. The entire variable domain, with the rest obtained from reference TRBV5-1 and TRBJ2-3, is as follows: KAGVTQTPRYLIKTRGQQVTLSCSPISGHRSVSWYQQTPGQGLQFLFEYFSETQRNKGNFPGRFSGRQFSNSRSEMNVSTLELGDSALYLCASSSAAGGGGDTQYFGPGTRLTVL.

This clone showed up just once. Other DNA sequences within the sample encode an identical CDR3. The J gene is TRBJ1-1, the V gene TRBV28, with unresolved D. The germline V gene has CDR1 MDHEN and CDR2 SYDVKM. This CDR3 contains 13 residues. The V end was cut by 6 bases, the J end by 1 base, with 9 bases between. The CDR3 reads CASSRTANTEAFF. Written as DNA, the CDR3 is TGTGCCAGCAGCAGGACGGCGAACACTGAAGCTTTCTTT.

The chain is built from TRBV28 and TRBJ1-4; possible D gene TRBD1, 6 bases. Germline V gene sequence: CDR1 MDHEN, CDR2 SYDVKM. The CDR3 has 16 amino acids. Between the trimmed V and J ends, which lost 3 bases and 10 bases, there was a span of 21 bases. The CDR3: CASSFRVLGGGGKLFF. CDR3 nucleotides: TGTGCCAGCAGTTTCCGGGTTCTAGGGGGGGGCGGAAAACTGTTTTTT.

The J gene is TRBJ1-6, the V gene TRBV11-2; D gene unclear. This CDR3 comprises 18 residues. CDR1 is SGHAT, CDR2 FQNNGV, per germline. The ends were cut back, 0 bases at V and 7 bases at J, with 19 bases in the middle. The CDR3 DNA follows: TGTGCCAGCAGCTTAGATCTACCCCGGACGGTGAAAAATTCACCCCTCCACTTT. It yields the protein CASSLDLPRTVKNSPLHF. Using reference TRBV11-2 and TRBJ1-6 for the parts outside the CDR3, the full variable domain is EAGVAQSPRYKIIEKRQSVAFWCNPISGHATLYWYQQILGQGPKLLIQFQNNGVVDDSQLPKDRFSAERLKGVDSTLKIQPAKLEDSAVYLCASSLDLPRTVKNSPLHFGNGTRLTVT.

This chain uses TRBV7-2 with TRBJ1-2; D may be TRBD1 (6 bases). V was cut by 7 bases and J by 4 bases, with 13 bases left in between. The CDR3 is made up of 13 amino acids. Germline CDR1 SGHTA, CDR2 FQGNSA. The CDR3 DNA is TGTGCCAGCACCCCGGACAGCTTCTATGGCTACACCTTC. Translated: CASTPDSFYGYTF.

The rearrangement joins TRBV6-1 to TRBJ2-5, with 8 bases lining up with TRBD1. The CDR3 consists of 15 residues. CDR1 is MNHNS, CDR2 SASEGT, per germline. Trimming took 0 bases from V and 4 from J; bases not matched to a gene: 4. The CDR3 is CASSEAVDRGETQYF. The CDR3, as DNA: TGTGCCAGCAGTGAAGCAGTAGACAGGGGAGAGACCCAGTACTTC.

The chain carries TRBV2 and TRBJ2-7; 12 bases map to TRBD1. The ends lost 6 bases at V and 5 bases at J; junction bases unmatched: 5. The germline CDR1 and CDR2 sequences are SNHLY and FYNNEI. CDR3 length equals 14 residues. For the CDR3, the DNA is TGTGCCAGCAGCTGGGACAGGGGGCCTAACGAGCAGTACTTC. Protein product: CASSWDRGPNEQYF.

The chain employs TRBV6-1 and TRBJ1-6, with D possibly being TRBD1 (5 bases). Germline V CDR1 and CDR2: MNHNS, SASEGT. Trimming took 0 bases from V and 9 from J, leaving 12 bases between them. The CDR3 contains 15 residues. The CDR3 loop reads CASSEALGRGSPLHF. The CDR3 DNA follows: TGTGCCAGCAGTGAAGCGCTCGGTAGGGGTTCACCCCTCCACTTT.

The gene calls are TRBV25-1 and TRBJ1-6; D unresolved. The CDR3 sequence is 14 residues long. The V and J ends lost 7 bases and 3 bases respectively, with 10 bases between them. CDR1 is MGHDK and CDR2 is SYGVNS in the germline V gene. The CDR3 loop reads CASTEGNYNSPLHF. The CDR3 DNA is TGTGCCAGCACCGAGGGTAACTATAATTCACCCCTCCACTTT.